This TCR beta chain emerged from a study of T cell responses to AZD1222 COVID-19 vaccine. Study-level results: Spike-specific TCR breadth and depth grew following two AZD1222 doses. Repertoire collection took place solely once the T cell response had peaked.

The method was immunoSEQ multiplex PCR; TCRdb's version includes in-frame clones alone and lacks a portion of them. The sample yields about 140,000 clones, of which the top ten take up under 2.5%. About this clone: What it recognizes is unknown.

The origin of this receptor is an adult in good health. Material for sequencing was peripheral blood.

The CDR3 loop reads CASSGYNSPLHF. In DNA, the CDR3 is TGTGCCAGCAGCGGCTATAATTCACCCCTCCACTTT. V gene TRBV12-3 or TRBV12-4 combines with J gene TRBJ1-6; D is ambiguous. There are 12 residues in the CDR3. With 6 bases removed from V and 3 bases from J, the gap between germline ends came to 3 bases.